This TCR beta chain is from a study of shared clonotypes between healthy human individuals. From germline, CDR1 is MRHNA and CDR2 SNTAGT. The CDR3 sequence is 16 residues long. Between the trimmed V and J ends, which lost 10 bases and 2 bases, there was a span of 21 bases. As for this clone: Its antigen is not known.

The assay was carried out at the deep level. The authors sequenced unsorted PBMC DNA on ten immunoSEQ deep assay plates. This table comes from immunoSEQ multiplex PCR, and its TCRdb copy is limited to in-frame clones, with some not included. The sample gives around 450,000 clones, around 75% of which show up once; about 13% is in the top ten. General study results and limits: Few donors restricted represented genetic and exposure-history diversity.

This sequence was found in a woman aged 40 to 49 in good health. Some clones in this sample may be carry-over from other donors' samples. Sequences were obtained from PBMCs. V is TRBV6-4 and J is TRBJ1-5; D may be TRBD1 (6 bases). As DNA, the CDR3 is TGTGCCACCGGACAGAAGGGGTCTGCGGGCAATCAGCCCCAGCATTTT. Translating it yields CATGQKGSAGNQPQHF.